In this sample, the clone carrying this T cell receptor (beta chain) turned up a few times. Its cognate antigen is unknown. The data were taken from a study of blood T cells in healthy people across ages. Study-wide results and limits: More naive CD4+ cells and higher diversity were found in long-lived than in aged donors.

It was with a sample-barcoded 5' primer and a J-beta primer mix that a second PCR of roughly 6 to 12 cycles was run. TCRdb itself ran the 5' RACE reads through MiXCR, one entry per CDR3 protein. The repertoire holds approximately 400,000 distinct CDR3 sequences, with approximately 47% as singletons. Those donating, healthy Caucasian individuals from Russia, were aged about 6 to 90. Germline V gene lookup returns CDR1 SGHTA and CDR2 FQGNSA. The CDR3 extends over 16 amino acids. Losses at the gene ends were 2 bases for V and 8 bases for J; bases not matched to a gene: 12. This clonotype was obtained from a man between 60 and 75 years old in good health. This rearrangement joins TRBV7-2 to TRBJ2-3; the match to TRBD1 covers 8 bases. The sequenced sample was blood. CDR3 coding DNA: TGTGCCAGCAGCTTATGGGCCAGGGGGCCCCAAGGTACGCAGTATTTT. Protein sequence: CASSLWARGPQGTQYF.